These 5 T cell receptor beta chains originate from one sample sequenced in a study of cytomegalovirus exposure and HLA in healthy donors. Use of 60 Vbeta and 13 Jbeta primers characterized the PCR. Clones were read by immunoSEQ multiplex PCR, and TCRdb kept only the in-frame ones, dropping some. The table shows 130,000 or so clones, with 60% to 80% occurring only once. Sample: PBMCs. These receptors were collected from an older woman in good health and CMV-seronegative.

V gene TRBV5-1 combines with J gene TRBJ2-5, with D hard to call. The CDR3 has 12 amino acids. With 2 bases removed from V and 2 bases from J, the gap between germline ends came to 4 bases. The V gene's germline CDR1 is SGHRS and CDR2 YFSETQ. The CDR3 sequence is CASSLSQETQYF. The CDR3 DNA is TGCGCCAGCAGCTTATCTCAAGAGACCCAGTACTTC.

The chain couples TRBV11-2 to TRBJ2-7; 8 bases agree with TRBD2. Germline-derived CDR1 and CDR2 are SGHAT and FQNNGV. This CDR3 has 16 residues. The J segment lost 3 bases and the V segment lost 5 bases, leaving 12 bases of the junction unmatched. This CDR3 reads CASSAPSGGGRYEQYF. The CDR3 DNA reads TGTGCCAGCAGCGCCCCATCGGGGGGGGGACGCTACGAGCAGTACTTC.

In this sample, this clone turned up a few times. J is TRBJ2-1 and V is TRBV4-1; 9 bases are a match to TRBD1. CDR3 length equals 17 residues. CDR1 and CDR2 (germline): MGHRA, YSYEKL. V shed 1 base and J 4 bases; nucleotides not matched to a gene: 8. CDR3: CASSQGTGTGNYNEQFF. The CDR3 DNA is TGCGCCAGCAGCCAAGGGACCGGGACAGGGAATTACAATGAGCAGTTCTTC.

Worth noting for this clone: The junction and the germline gene differ at one end; a read error may be behind it. V gene TRBV7-7 combines with J gene TRBJ2-7; tentative D call: TRBD1 (5 bases). The CDR3 totals 13 residues. From germline, CDR1 is SSHAT and CDR2 FNYEAQ (reference sequence). The CDR3 sequence is CASSPDRQGEQYF. The DNA for the CDR3 is TGTGCTAGCAGCCCGGACCGGCAGGGCGAGCAGTACTTC.

This clone has a handful of counts. The rearrangement links TRBV5-4 to TRBJ1-2; D gene unclear. Trimming left V 0 bases short and J 2 bases short, with 5 bases between. This CDR3 spans 13 amino acids. Germline CDR1 is SGHNT and CDR2 is YYREEE (reference sequence). CDR3 nucleotides: TGTGCCAGCAGCTTGGGAGGGAACTATGGCTACACCTTC. The encoded protein is CASSLGGNYGYTF.